One and the same sample provided the 28 T cell receptor beta chains below, sequenced in a study of Ad26.COV2.S vaccination and SARS-CoV-2 variants. Produced via immunoSEQ multiplex PCR; TCRdb's table is partial and in-frame only. The data show some 290,000 clones, over 80% seen once. Specified treatment: roughly 20 received Ad26.COV2.S at low or high dose, single or two shots; about 5 received placebo; per-sample allocation not given. The samples were gathered on day 63 after the first injection of vaccine or placebo. Material: peripheral blood, obtained in a trial of Ad26.COV2.S vaccine versus placebo. The receptors stem from a person between 18 and 65 years old who received the Ad26.COV2.S COVID-19 vaccine or a placebo.

This clone occurred once. The V gene is TRBV7-9, the J gene TRBJ2-7; 7 bases match TRBD2. Per germline, CDR1 SEHNR and CDR2 FQNEAQ (reference sequence). V shed 1 base and J 7 bases; nucleotides not matched to a gene: 1. The CDR3 has 12 amino acids. CDR3 residues: CASSLGRGEQYF. In nucleotides, the CDR3 is TGTGCCAGCAGCTTAGGGCGGGGGGAGCAGTACTTC.

This chain joins TRBV4-1 and TRBJ2-3, with D possibly matching TRBD2 (6 bases). Trimming left V 4 bases short and J 0 bases short, with 14 bases between. CDR1 is MGHRA, CDR2 YSYEKL, per germline. CDR3 size: 16 residues. The CDR3 reads CASSPLGGTSTDTQYF. The CDR3 DNA sequence: TGCGCCAGCAGCCCCCTCGGAGGGACTAGCACAGATACGCAGTATTTT.

The V and J genes are TRBV6-5 and TRBJ1-6; weak D call: TRBD1 (6 bases). V lost 4 bases to trimming and J lost 9 bases, with 13 bases between them. This CDR3 region has 14 residues. Germline lookup yields CDR1 MNHEY and CDR2 SVGAGI. The CDR3, as DNA: TGTGCCAGCAGTTCCGGGACATGGAGTTCACCCCTCCACTTT. Protein product: CASSSGTWSSPLHF.

The chain has TRBV10-2 and TRBJ1-2; TRBD1 is a possible D gene (6 bases). The germline V gene has CDR1 WSHSY and CDR2 SAAADI. The V and J ends lost 8 bases and 8 bases respectively, with 15 bases between them. The CDR3 length is 12 residues. The chain's CDR3 is CASSEGGEGYTF. CDR3 nucleotides: TGCGCCAGCTCTGAGGGGGGCGAAGGCTACACCTTC.

The genes are TRBV6-5 and TRBJ1-2; no clear D. The CDR3 is 13 amino acids. The germline V gene encodes CDR1 MNHEY and CDR2 SVGAGI. V was clipped by 6 bases and J by 2 bases, with 10 bases between them. CDR3 amino acids: CASSRTLNYGYTF. CDR3 DNA: TGTGCCAGCAGCAGGACCCTCAACTATGGCTACACCTTC.

V usage is TRBV7-9 and J usage is TRBJ2-5; D is tentatively TRBD1 or TRBD2 (5 bases each). V was trimmed by 6 bases and J by 2 bases, leaving 16 bases between them. The germline V gene encodes CDR1 SEHNR and CDR2 FQNEAQ (reference sequence). The CDR3 runs 15 residues. The CDR3 DNA sequence: TGTGCCAGCAGTCGGGGCGACAGCAAACAAGAGACCCAGTACTTC. Translation: CASSRGDSKQETQYF.

The chain joins TRBV9 to TRBJ1-6; 10 bases map to TRBD1. The CDR3 loop spans 17 amino acids. Trimming removed 0 bases from V and 9 bases from J; junction bases left unmatched: 9. Germline V gene sequence: CDR1 SGDLS, CDR2 YYNGEE. This CDR3 reads CASSVGLGTGVGSPLHF. CDR3 sequence (DNA): TGTGCCAGCAGCGTAGGACTTGGGACAGGGGTGGGTTCACCCCTCCACTTT.

The V call is TRBV13, the J call TRBJ2-3; TRBD1 agrees at 12 bases. V lost 3 bases and J lost 3; bases outside the gene matches: 10. The length of the CDR3 is 18 residues. Germline loops: CDR1 PRHDT, CDR2 FYEKMQ (reference sequence). The CDR3 DNA reads as TGTGCCAGCAGCTTCTCCGGGACAGGGGGCGAGTGGACAGATACGCAGTATTTT. It specifies CASSFSGTGGEWTDTQYF. The full variable domain, rest sourced from reference TRBV13 and TRBJ2-3, is AAGVIQSPRHLIKEKRETATLKCYPIPRHDTVYWYQQGPGQDPQFLISFYEKMQSDKGSIPDRFSAQQFSDYHSELNMSSLELGDSALYFCASSFSGTGGEWTDTQYFGPGTRLTVL.

This chain uses TRBV10-3 with TRBJ1-6; D is perhaps TRBD1 (6 bases). Germline V gene data show CDR1 as ENHRY and CDR2 as SYGVKD. The CDR3 covers 13 residues. Trimming removed 11 bases from V and 7 bases from J, with 15 bases in between. The CDR3 DNA is TGTGCCGCACAGGGCGGTGGGAATTCACCCCTCCACTTT. Amino acid sequence: CAAQGGGNSPLHF.

This sequence joins TRBV4-2 and TRBJ2-3; perhaps TRBD1 as D (6 bases). This CDR3 contains 16 residues. The germline gives CDR1 LGHNA, CDR2 YNFKEQ. V was shortened by 0 bases and J by 3 bases, with 13 bases between the two germline ends. DNA of the CDR3: TGTGCCAGCAGCCAAGAGGGGGCCGACTTAACAGATACGCAGTATTTT. This codes for CASSQEGADLTDTQYF.

The gene calls are TRBV2 and TRBJ2-5, with TRBD2 as a possible D gene (5 bases). Trimming cost V 5 bases and J 5 bases, with 12 bases left between them. CDR1 and CDR2 from the germline V gene are SNHLY and FYNNEI. The CDR3 is 13 residues long. Here the CDR3 reads CASSNRLRETQYF. CDR3 nucleotides: TGTGCCAGCAGTAACAGACTAAGGGAGACCCAGTACTTC.

The chain couples TRBV13 to TRBJ2-2; TRBD1 might be the D (5 bases). CDR3 size: 16 residues. Germline loops: CDR1 PRHDT, CDR2 FYEKMQ (reference sequence). Trimming pared 2 bases from V and 5 bases from J, leaving 15 bases between. Here the CDR3 reads CASSLPLAGRTGELFF. In DNA form, the CDR3 reads TGTGCCAGCAGCTTACCTCTGGCAGGGCGGACCGGGGAGCTGTTTTTT. The full variable domain, in which reference TRBV13 and TRBJ2-2 provide the parts outside the CDR3, is AAGVIQSPRHLIKEKRETATLKCYPIPRHDTVYWYQQGPGQDPQFLISFYEKMQSDKGSIPDRFSAQQFSDYHSELNMSSLELGDSALYFCASSLPLAGRTGELFFGEGSRLTVL.

The rearrangement links TRBV28 to TRBJ1-4; TRBD1 aligns across 7 bases. The CDR3 runs to 14 residues. V dropped 2 bases and J dropped 8; count of bases not matched to a gene: 5. Germline V gene lookup returns CDR1 MDHEN and CDR2 SYDVKM. The CDR3 loop is CASSLLGGGEKLFF. In DNA form, the CDR3 reads TGTGCCAGCAGTTTACTAGGGGGCGGGGAAAAACTGTTTTTT.

V is TRBV6-6 and J is TRBJ2-3, with D unclear. V lost 2 bases to trimming and J lost 0 bases, with 6 bases between them. CDR1 and CDR2 from the germline V gene are MNHNY and SVGAGI (reference sequence). CDR3 length: 14 amino acids. The CDR3 loop reads CASSYRRSTDTQYF. DNA of the CDR3: TGTGCCAGCAGTTACCGAAGGAGCACAGATACGCAGTATTTT.

This chain joins TRBV28 and TRBJ1-2; D gene unclear. This CDR3 spans 13 amino acids. V lost 3 bases, J lost 8 bases, and 13 bases lay in between. CDR1 and CDR2 (germline): MDHEN, SYDVKM. CDR3 region: CASSFLSKTGYTF. CDR3 nucleotides: TGTGCCAGCAGTTTCTTAAGTAAAACGGGCTACACCTTC.

The chain links TRBV30 to TRBJ2-7; D is uncertain. The V end lost 2 bases, the J end lost 7 bases, and 21 bases lay between the germline ends. The CDR3 is 15 residues long. Germline loops: CDR1 GTSNPN, CDR2 SVGIG (reference sequence). The CDR3 loop reads CAWSRRQGLPGEQYF. CDR3 sequence (DNA): TGTGCCTGGAGTCGGAGACAAGGCCTCCCTGGGGAGCAGTACTTC.

The rearrangement uses TRBV14 and TRBJ2-3, with D possibly matching TRBD1 (6 bases). Germline loops: CDR1 SGHDN, CDR2 FVKESK. This CDR3 region has 15 residues. V was trimmed by 5 bases and J by 1 base, leaving 13 bases between them. CDR3 bases: TGTGCCAGCAGCTTCGACAGGAGAGGCACAGATACGCAGTATTTT. Protein sequence: CASSFDRRGTDTQYF. The full variable domain, completed using reference TRBV14 and TRBJ2-3, is EAGVTQFPSHSVIEKGQTVTLRCDPISGHDNLYWYRRVMGKEIKFLLHFVKESKQDESGMPNNRFLAERTGGTYSTLKVQPAELEDSGVYFCASSFDRRGTDTQYFGPGTRLTVL.

V gene TRBV6-6 combines with J gene TRBJ1-4; D uncertain. There are 13 residues in the CDR3. Germline CDR1 and CDR2: MNHNY and SVGAGI (reference sequence). The ends were cut back, 2 bases at V and 5 bases at J, with 6 bases in the middle. The CDR3 DNA reads TGTGCCAGCAGTTACAGGGCAAATGAAAAACTGTTTTTT. Translation gives CASSYRANEKLFF.

The genes are TRBV14 and TRBJ1-3; weak D call: TRBD1 (5 bases). Germline V lookup: CDR1 SGHDN, CDR2 FVKESK. The V end lost 1 base, the J end lost 0 bases, and 16 bases lay between the germline ends. This CDR3 contains 18 residues. The DNA for the CDR3 is TGTGCCAGCAGCCAAGCCTTCTTCAGGGTCAACTCTGGAAACACCATATATTTT. It specifies CASSQAFFRVNSGNTIYF. The variable domain in full, completed from reference TRBV14 and TRBJ1-3, reads EAGVTQFPSHSVIEKGQTVTLRCDPISGHDNLYWYRRVMGKEIKFLLHFVKESKQDESGMPNNRFLAERTGGTYSTLKVQPAELEDSGVYFCASSQAFFRVNSGNTIYFGEGSWLTVV.

This clone turned up a few times. This chain joins TRBV5-1 and TRBJ1-2; no reliable D call. Trimming removed 4 bases at V and 10 bases at J, with 14 bases between. The CDR3 runs to 12 residues. Germline CDR1 reads SGHRS; CDR2 reads YFSETQ. CDR3 sequence reads: CASSLNDPPYTF. Here the CDR3 DNA reads TGCGCCAGCAGCCTAAACGACCCGCCCTACACCTTC.

This chain uses TRBV11-3 with TRBJ2-3, with 7 bases identical to TRBD1. Per germline, CDR1 SGHNT and CDR2 YENEEA. CDR3 length: 16 amino acids. V trimming: 4 bases; J trimming: 3 bases; junction bases outside the gene matches: 10. The chain's CDR3 is CASSSTGTAKTDTQYF. The CDR3 DNA reads as TGTGCCAGCAGCTCAACCGGGACAGCGAAGACAGATACGCAGTATTTT.

This clone appeared many times. This chain uses TRBV5-4 with TRBJ1-4, with no clear D. The V and J ends lost 3 bases and 4 bases respectively, with 7 bases between them. CDR3 size: 13 residues. Germline V gene lookup returns CDR1 SGHNT and CDR2 YYREEE (reference sequence). The CDR3 sequence is CASSSGFNEKLFF. In DNA form, the CDR3 reads TGTGCCAGCAGCTCAGGCTTTAATGAAAAACTGTTTTTT.

The rearrangement uses TRBV10-3 and TRBJ1-4; D gene ambiguous. There are 12 residues in the CDR3. The V end lost 5 bases, the J end lost 3 bases, and 4 bases lay between the germline ends. Germline V gene data show CDR1 as ENHRY and CDR2 as SYGVKD. The CDR3 DNA reads TGTGCCATCAGTTTGTCTAATGAAAAACTGTTTTTT. Its protein product is CAISLSNEKLFF.

This chain uses TRBV6-5 with TRBJ2-2; D gene ambiguous. CDR3 length equals 12 residues. CDR1 and CDR2 (germline): MNHEY, SVGAGI. The V end was cut by 6 bases, the J end by 5 bases, with 7 bases between. The CDR3 loop is CASRLATGELFF. CDR3 in DNA: TGTGCCAGCAGGCTGGCGACCGGGGAGCTGTTTTTT.

The genes are TRBV28 and TRBJ2-3, with 8 bases matching TRBD1. Germline V CDR1 and CDR2: MDHEN, SYDVKM. V was clipped by 5 bases and J by 4 bases; unmatched bases: 14. CDR3 length: 17 amino acids. The CDR3 spells CASSPSQGRGLPDTQYF. The CDR3 DNA reads TGTGCCAGCAGTCCTTCCCAAGGCAGGGGGCTCCCAGATACGCAGTATTTT.

The chain is built from TRBV27 and TRBJ1-5, with D unresolved. Trimming removed 1 base at V and 3 bases at J, with 7 bases between. Germline V gene lookup returns CDR1 MNHEY and CDR2 SMNVEV (reference sequence). The CDR3 has 14 residues. CDR3 residues: CASSLWGYNQPQHF. DNA of the CDR3: TGTGCCAGCAGTTTATGGGGTTACAATCAGCCCCAGCATTTT.

This sequence joins TRBV3-1 (or the pseudogene TRBV3-2) and TRBJ2-1, with no clear D. The CDR3 covers 11 residues. Trimming pared 1 base from V and 8 bases from J, leaving 3 bases between. Germline CDR1 and CDR2: LGHDT and YNNKEL (reference sequence). The CDR3 protein is CASSQADEQFF. DNA for the CDR3: TGTGCCAGCAGCCAAGCCGATGAGCAGTTCTTC.

As regards this clone: The same CDR3 is also encoded by other DNA sequences in this sample. The gene calls are TRBV19 and TRBJ2-6; D possibly corresponds to TRBD2 (6 bases). There are 15 residues in the CDR3. Germline V gives CDR1 LNHDA, CDR2 SQIVND (reference sequence). Trimming stripped 4 bases from V and 3 bases from J, with 10 bases between. The CDR3 nucleotides are TGTGCCAGTAGTACGCAGGGAGGTGGGGCCAACGTCCTGACTTTC. Encoded protein: CASSTQGGGANVLTF.